The rows below give T cell receptor beta chains drawn from one sample of a study of T cell repertoires in cytomegalovirus infection. TCRdb reanalysed the reads using MiXCR and keeps one entry per CDR3 protein. The profile shows about 180,000 distinct CDR3 sequences, roughly 15% of them singletons. Sequencing was performed on CD8+ T cells from PBMCs. Source of these receptors: a human donor in good health (CMV status not recorded). Some clones in this sample may be carry-over from other donors' samples. The CDR3 runs from the conserved cysteine through the conserved F or W.

V: TRBV4-1
CDR3: CASSQAEGNQPQHF

V: TRBV12-3/TRBV12-4
CDR3: CASSLVGRNEQFF

V: TRBV28
CDR3: CASKSDGNTEAFF

V: TRBV11-2
CDR3: CASSLVYQETQYF

V: TRBV7-9
CDR3: CASSLAEVQETQYF

V: TRBV20-1
CDR3: CSAISLQENSYEQYF

V: TRBV7-6
CDR3: CASSWDDGGNSPLHF

V: TRBV7-2
CDR3: CASSLITPDTQYF

V: TRBV4-1
CDR3: CASSQDRVEANYGYTF

V: TRBV2
CDR3: CASAQGQGSSEQYF

V: TRBV7-8
CDR3: CASSLHGTLSSYEQYF

V: TRBV7-2
CDR3: CASSYDRSYNEQFF

V: TRBV7-6
CDR3: CASSLRPRPDLGEQYF

V: TRBV20-1
CDR3: CSADGTVNYGYTF

V: TRBV6-8
CDR3: CASSYSIEQGQFF

V: TRBV5-6
CDR3: CASSWPSGDYGYTF

V: TRBV9
CDR3: CASSVDQGGVPEAFF

V: TRBV6-2/TRBV6-3
CDR3: CASSYSRGVRNEQFF

V: TRBV20-1
CDR3: CSARDRYYRDRDGATYEQYF

V: TRBV4-1
CDR3: CASSQEGTGGVFGGYTF

V: TRBV18
CDR3: CASSLPDVLGDTQYF

V: TRBV6-2/TRBV6-3
CDR3: CASTIAGDQETQYF

V: TRBV12-3/TRBV12-4
CDR3: CASSSSGLGTYNEQFF

V: TRBV7-2
CDR3: CASSLGEGDGYGYTF

V: TRBV7-6
CDR3: CASRKRANTGELFF

V: TRBV7-8
CDR3: CASSFRPGGDGAYQPQHF

V: TRBV7-6
CDR3: CASSSGLDGAQYF

V: TRBV7-8
CDR3: CASSPGQSFEAFF

V: TRBV29-1
CDR3: CSVLREKLFF

V: TRBV4-3
CDR3: CASSQDDFGFDYGYTF

V: TRBV12-3/TRBV12-4
CDR3: CASKGVHEQYF

V: TRBV20-1
CDR3: CSARDLSGTELTNTEAFF

V: TRBV29-1
CDR3: CSVHYYNEQFF

V: TRBV18
CDR3: CASSRGDEKLFF

V: TRBV7-8
CDR3: CASSLDQAPEGIQYF

V: TRBV7-6
CDR3: CASSPEGTGGFDEQYF

V: TRBV7-6
CDR3: CASRKLGGGTEAFF

V: TRBV2
CDR3: CASSKSGVVYNEQFF

V: TRBV14
CDR3: CASSQEDTSWGEQYF

V: TRBV10-3
CDR3: CAIMGPTNTEAFF

V: TRBV28
CDR3: CASSWENGGYTF

V: TRBV7-2
CDR3: CASSSGLGGPYEQYF

V: TRBV4-1
CDR3: CASSRQGGGLPEAFF

V: TRBV4-3
CDR3: CASSQARDSSYEQYF

V: TRBV7-2
CDR3: CASSLAQSLFAGVNEKLFF

V: TRBV29-1
CDR3: CSVEWGQGPAGELFF

V: TRBV6-5
CDR3: CASSSRGWEQFF